This T cell receptor beta chain emerged from a study of blood T cell repertoires in COVID-19. Across the study: From the United States, Italy and Spain came samples of acute and convalescent COVID-19. The cDNA or gDNA used as material had been derived from T cells, B-cell-depleted T cells, or PBMCs.

Study processing details: Counts of nucleated cells, estimated from reference gene primer amplification, were obtained. TCRdb's copy holds only in-frame clones and misses some; the assay was immunoSEQ multiplex PCR. The DNA gave D and trimming, while V, J and clone size come from that table. The repertoire has about 93,000 clones, roughly 89% of them found once; the top ten carry 2% to 3%. Germline V gene sequence: CDR1 GTSNPN, CDR2 SVGIG (reference sequence). V gave up 0 bases and J gave up 7 bases, with 13 bases separating them. The CDR3 consists of 13 residues. The sample was peripheral blood. The chain joins TRBV30 to TRBJ2-7; weak D call: TRBD2 (5 bases). This sequence was found in a man aged 45-60 years with acute or convalescent COVID-19. The CDR3 region is CAWSVTTGSEQYV. CDR3 DNA: TGTGCCTGGAGTGTGACTACGGGGAGTGAGCAGTACGTC.